These 19 T cell receptor beta chains share one sample of origin, sequenced in a study of blood T cells in healthy people across ages. Through a sample-barcoded 5' primer and a J-beta primer mix, a second PCR was run for roughly 6 to 12 cycles. TCRdb redid the calling of the 5' RACE reads with MiXCR, one entry per CDR3 protein. The sample comprises about 1.6 million distinct CDR3 sequences, 30% to 35% of which are singletons, and about 10% rests with the top ten. The sequenced material came from blood. These receptors all stem from a young woman in good health.

This clonotype was observed a few times. The J gene is TRBJ1-2, the V gene TRBV3-1; D is unclear. The CDR3 runs 14 residues. The V end lost 0 bases, the J end lost 7 bases, and 12 bases lay between the germline ends. From germline, CDR1 is LGHDT and CDR2 YNNKEL (reference sequence). CDR3 residues: CASSQDVTFGGYTF. The CDR3 region has the DNA TGTGCCAGCAGCCAAGATGTCACCTTCGGTGGCTACACCTTC.

The CDR3 DNA sequence: TGCGCCAGCAGCTATAGGACAGGGGGATCCTACAATGAGCAGTTCTTC. Residues: CASSYRTGGSYNEQFF. The V gene is TRBV5-1, the J gene TRBJ2-1; the match to TRBD1 covers 10 bases. Looked up from germline, CDR1 is SGHRS and CDR2 is YFSETQ. The CDR3 length is 16 residues. V shed 3 bases and J 1 base; nucleotides not matched to a gene: 4.

This chain links TRBV30 with TRBJ2-1, with D unclear. The CDR3 has 11 amino acids. CDR1 is GTSNPN, CDR2 SVGIG, per germline (reference sequence). Trimming pared 0 bases from V and 9 bases from J, leaving 6 bases between. The CDR3 sequence: CAWSVSLEQFF. The CDR3 bases are TGTGCCTGGAGTGTCAGCCTTGAGCAGTTCTTC.

The V call is TRBV7-9, the J call TRBJ1-1; D is uncertain. The CDR3 contains 12 residues. V was clipped by 1 base and J by 10 bases, with 10 bases between them. Germline V gene sequence: CDR1 SEHNR, CDR2 FQNEAQ (reference sequence). The CDR3 nucleotides are TGTGCCAGCAGCTTAGAACTAAGGGCAGCTTTCTTT. Protein: CASSLELRAAFF.

This clonotype was seen a handful of times. The chain links TRBV3-1 to TRBJ2-3; 9 bases map to TRBD2. The CDR3 length is 17 residues. The ends lost 1 base at V and 6 bases at J; junction bases unmatched: 11. Germline CDR1 is LGHDT and CDR2 is YNNKEL (reference sequence). CDR3 in amino acids: CASSQVVERGAADTQYF. CDR3 nucleotide sequence: TGTGCCAGCAGCCAAGTAGTTGAGCGGGGGGCCGCGGATACGCAGTATTTT.

This clonotype was seen more than once but under ten times. This sequence joins TRBV12-3 or TRBV12-4 and TRBJ2-1, with 11 positions matching TRBD2. The CDR3 contains 17 residues. Unmatched junction bases numbered 7, after V lost 6 bases and J lost 0 bases. CDR3 protein: CASSHTSGGHSYNEQFF. CDR3 coding DNA: TGTGCCAGCAGCCATACTAGCGGGGGTCACTCCTACAATGAGCAGTTCTTC.

The chain has TRBV6-1 and TRBJ2-3; D tentatively fits TRBD1 or TRBD2 (5 bases each). The CDR3 sequence is 14 residues long. With 8 bases removed from V and 3 bases from J, the gap between germline ends came to 15 bases. Germline V CDR1 and CDR2: MNHNS, SASEGT. The CDR3 reads CASLRLGTTDTQYF. The CDR3 DNA reads as TGTGCCAGCTTACGCCTCGGGACGACAGATACGCAGTATTTT.

The chain carries TRBV28 and TRBJ1-5; TRBD1 matches 9 bases. The CDR3 totals 15 residues. Germline CDR1 and CDR2: MDHEN and SYDVKM. J lost 1 base, V lost 10 bases, and 8 bases had no gene match. The CDR3 coding sequence is TGTGCCACATCAAGACAGGGGGTGAGCAATCAGCCCCAGCATTTT. It codes for CATSRQGVSNQPQHF.

Worth noting for this clonotype: The germline gene is not matched at one end of the junction; a read error may be the cause. The gene calls are TRBV12-3 or TRBV12-4 and TRBJ2-7; 12 bases are shared with TRBD1. This CDR3 has 15 amino acids. CDR3 in amino acids: CASSLGGTGGGEQYF. CDR3 DNA sequence: TGTGCCAGCAGCTTAGGAGGGACAGGGGGCGGCGAGCAGTACTTC.

The chain joins TRBV7-2 to TRBJ1-4; no clear D. Trimming cost V 5 bases and J 0 bases, with 16 bases left between them. The CDR3 runs 17 residues. The germline gives CDR1 SGHTA, CDR2 FQGNSA. CDR3 coding DNA: TGTGCCAGCAGCGCAAACCCACACTCTGCAACTAATGAAAAACTGTTTTTT. This sequence encodes CASSANPHSATNEKLFF.

With respect to this clonotype: Relative to the germline gene, one junction end is altered; a read error may explain this. The chain is built from TRBV6-1 and TRBJ2-1; 9 bases are a match to TRBD2. There are 15 residues in the CDR3. Germline values: CDR1 MNHNS, CDR2 SASEGT. CDR3 region: CTSTLMTSGYNEQFF. The CDR3 DNA reads TGTACCAGCACTTTGATGACTAGCGGATACAATGAGCAGTTCTTC.

This clonotype showed up just a few times. The V and J genes are TRBV21-1 and TRBJ2-6; the tabulated D call, TRBD1, remains unverified against the DNA. TRBV21-1 is described as a pseudogene. The length of the CDR3 is 15 residues. The CDR3 is CASSKTGIGANVLTF. For the CDR3, the DNA is TGTGCCAGCAGCAAAACAGGGATTGGGGCCAACGTCCTGACTTTC.

This clonotype was found once. V is TRBV3-1 and J is TRBJ2-3; maybe TRBD2 (6 bases). CDR3 length equals 14 residues. V was pared by 3 bases and J by 6 bases, with 13 bases between. CDR1 is LGHDT, CDR2 YNNKEL, per germline (reference sequence). CDR3 sequence reads: CASSQGGFRDTQYF. The CDR3 DNA follows: TGTGCCAGCAGCCAGGGGGGATTTCGGGATACGCAGTATTTT.

This clonotype was counted ten times or more. V is TRBV6-9 and J is TRBJ2-7; D is perhaps TRBD1 (5 bases). CDR1 and CDR2 (germline): MNHGY, SVAAGI. The CDR3 runs 13 residues. V lost 6 bases and J 6 bases, leaving 15 bases between the germline ends. The CDR3 protein is CASRPRTPIEQYF. The CDR3 nucleotides read TGTGCCAGCAGGCCCCGGACACCGATCGAGCAGTACTTC.

J is TRBJ2-4 and V is TRBV21-1. The end of the DNA is better explained by TRBJ2-7, so the J call may be wrong. TRBV21-1 is classified as a pseudogene. This CDR3 is built from 15 residues. CDR3 DNA sequence: TGTGCCAGCAACCCCAAAGGACCGCGGAGATACGAGCAGTACTTC. This codes for CASNPKGPRRYEQYF.

This clonotype was picked up one time. V and J are TRBV10-2 and TRBJ2-2; D is uncertain. The CDR3 length is 16 residues. The V and J ends lost 3 bases and 0 bases respectively, with 11 bases between them. In germline, CDR1 is WSHSY, CDR2 SAAADI. Written as DNA, the CDR3 is TGCGCCAGCAGTGACGTCGCTACTTCGAACACCGGGGAGCTGTTTTTT. It is translated as CASSDVATSNTGELFF.

This clonotype came up a few times. The chain uses TRBV29-1 and TRBJ1-2; possible D gene TRBD1, 6 bases. This CDR3 is built from 15 residues. The V end was cut by 0 bases, the J end by 5 bases, with 16 bases between. Looked up from germline, CDR1 is SQVTM and CDR2 is ANQGSEA. Here the CDR3 reads CSVEDLLGGLYGYTF. Written as DNA, the CDR3 is TGCAGCGTTGAAGATCTTTTGGGGGGCCTGTATGGCTACACCTTC.

This clonotype has only one observation. This chain links TRBV5-1 with TRBJ2-5; 8 nucleotides align to TRBD1. CDR3 length: 17 residues. Germline CDR1 SGHRS, CDR2 YFSETQ. V shed 2 bases and J 3 bases; nucleotides not matched to a gene: 12. DNA of the CDR3: TGCGCCAGCAGCTTCCAGGGGGCAAAGGGTGGGAAAGAGACCCAGTACTTC. It yields the protein CASSFQGAKGGKETQYF.

The V and J genes are TRBV28 and TRBJ2-5; 10 positions match TRBD1. The ends lost 5 bases at V and 4 bases at J; junction bases unmatched: 10. The CDR3 is 16 amino acids. Per the germline V gene, CDR1 is MDHEN and CDR2 is SYDVKM. CDR3 protein: CASSPSRQGAGETQYF. The CDR3 DNA follows: TGTGCCAGCAGTCCTTCCCGACAGGGGGCTGGAGAGACCCAGTACTTC. Supplemented by reference TRBV28 and TRBJ2-5, the full variable domain reads DVKVTQSSRYLVKRTGEKVFLECVQDMDHENMFWYRQDPGLGLRLIYFSYDVKMKEKGDIPEGYSVSREKKERFSLILESASTNQTSMYLCASSPSRQGAGETQYFGPGTRLLVL.